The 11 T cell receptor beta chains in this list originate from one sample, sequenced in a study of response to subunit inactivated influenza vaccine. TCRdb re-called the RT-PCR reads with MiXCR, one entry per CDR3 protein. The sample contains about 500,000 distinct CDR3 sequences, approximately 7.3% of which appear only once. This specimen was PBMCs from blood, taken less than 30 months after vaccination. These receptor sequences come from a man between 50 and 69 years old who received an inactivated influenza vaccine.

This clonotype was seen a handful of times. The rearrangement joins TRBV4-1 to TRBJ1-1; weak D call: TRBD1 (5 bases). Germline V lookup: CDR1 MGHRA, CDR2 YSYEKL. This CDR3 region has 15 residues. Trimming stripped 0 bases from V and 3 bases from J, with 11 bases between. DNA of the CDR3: TGCGCCAGCAGCCAAGACCCGTCGGGGGACACTGAAGCTTTCTTT. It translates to CASSQDPSGDTEAFF.

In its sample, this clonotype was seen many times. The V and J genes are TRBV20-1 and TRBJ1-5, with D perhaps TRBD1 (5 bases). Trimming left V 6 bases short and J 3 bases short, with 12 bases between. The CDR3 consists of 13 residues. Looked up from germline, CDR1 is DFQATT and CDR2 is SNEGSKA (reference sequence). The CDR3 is CSAQQGPNQPQHF. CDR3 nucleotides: TGCAGTGCGCAGCAGGGACCCAATCAGCCCCAGCATTTT.

The CDR3: CASSLAPGRGLETQYF. CDR3 bases: TGTGCCAGCAGCTTAGCTCCGGGCAGGGGGCTAGAGACCCAGTACTTC. The V gene is TRBV7-2, the J gene TRBJ2-5, with TRBD1 matching 8 bases. Looked up from germline, CDR1 is SGHTA and CDR2 is FQGNSA. The V segment lost 0 bases and the J segment 4 bases; nucleotides outside the gene matches: 7. The CDR3 length is 16 residues.

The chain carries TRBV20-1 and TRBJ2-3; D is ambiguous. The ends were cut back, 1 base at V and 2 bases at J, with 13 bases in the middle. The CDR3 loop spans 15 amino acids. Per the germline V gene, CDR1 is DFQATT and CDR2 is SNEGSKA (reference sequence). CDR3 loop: CSARGLQRNTDTQYF. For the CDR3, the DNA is TGCAGTGCTAGAGGCTTACAACGCAACACAGATACGCAGTATTTT.

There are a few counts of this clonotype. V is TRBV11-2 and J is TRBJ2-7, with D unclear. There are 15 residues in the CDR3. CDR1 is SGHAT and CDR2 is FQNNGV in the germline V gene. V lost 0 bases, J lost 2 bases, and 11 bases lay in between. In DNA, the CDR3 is TGTGCCAGCAGCTTAGATGGCACGGAAACCTACGAGCAGTACTTC. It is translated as CASSLDGTETYEQYF.

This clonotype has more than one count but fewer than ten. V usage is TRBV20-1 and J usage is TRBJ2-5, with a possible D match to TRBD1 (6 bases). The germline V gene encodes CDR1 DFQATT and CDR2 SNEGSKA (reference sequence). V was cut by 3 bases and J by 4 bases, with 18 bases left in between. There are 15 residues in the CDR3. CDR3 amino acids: CSASAQGQVGETQYF. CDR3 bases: TGCAGTGCTAGTGCCCAGGGGCAGGTGGGAGAGACCCAGTACTTC.

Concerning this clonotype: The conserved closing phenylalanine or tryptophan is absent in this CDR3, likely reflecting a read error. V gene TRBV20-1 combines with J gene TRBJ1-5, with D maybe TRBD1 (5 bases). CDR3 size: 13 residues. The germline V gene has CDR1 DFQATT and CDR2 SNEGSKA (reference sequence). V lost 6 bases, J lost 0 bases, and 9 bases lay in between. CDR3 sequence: CSAGHHSNQPQHS. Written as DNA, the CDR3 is TGCAGTGCCGGACATCATAGCAATCAGCCCCAGCATTCT.

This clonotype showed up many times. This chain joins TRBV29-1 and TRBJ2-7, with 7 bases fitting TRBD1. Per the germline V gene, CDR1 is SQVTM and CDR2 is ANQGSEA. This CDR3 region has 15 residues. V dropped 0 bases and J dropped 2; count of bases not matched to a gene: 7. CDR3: CSVEDAAGGAYEQYF. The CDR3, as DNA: TGCAGCGTTGAAGATGCCGCAGGGGGTGCCTACGAGCAGTACTTC.

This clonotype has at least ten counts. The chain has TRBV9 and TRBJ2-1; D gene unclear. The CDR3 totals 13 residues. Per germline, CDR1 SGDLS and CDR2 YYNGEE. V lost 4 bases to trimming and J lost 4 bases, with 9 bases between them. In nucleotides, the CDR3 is TGTGCCAGCAGCCACCAGGAATACAATGAGCAGTTCTTC. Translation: CASSHQEYNEQFF.

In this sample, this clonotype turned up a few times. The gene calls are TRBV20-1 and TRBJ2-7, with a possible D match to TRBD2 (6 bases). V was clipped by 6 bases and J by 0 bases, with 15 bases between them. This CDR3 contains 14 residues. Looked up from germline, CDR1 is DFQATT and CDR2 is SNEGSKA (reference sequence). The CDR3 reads CSADLGDSSYEQYF. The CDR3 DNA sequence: TGCAGTGCCGACCTTGGGGACTCCTCCTACGAGCAGTACTTC.

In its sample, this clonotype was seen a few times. The CDR3 is CASSEGLALNNEQFF. In DNA form, the CDR3 reads TGTGCCAGCAGTGAAGGCCTAGCGCTTAACAATGAGCAGTTCTTC. The chain links TRBV2 to TRBJ2-1; TRBD2 might be the D (6 bases). This CDR3 contains 15 residues. CDR1 is SNHLY, CDR2 FYNNEI, per germline. V was pared by 1 base and J by 5 bases, with 12 bases between.